Shown below are 20 T cell receptor beta chains from a single sample sequenced in a study of blood T cells in healthy people across ages. A second roughly 6 to 12 cycle PCR used barcoded and J-beta primers. MiXCR, applied by TCRdb to the 5' RACE reads, yields one record per CDR3 protein. The table has 1.5 million to 2 million distinct CDR3 sequences, 30% to 35% seen once; the top ten hold about 10%. The sample consisted of blood. The receptors were gathered from a woman aged 25 to 39 in good health.

This clonotype was seen a handful of times. V gene TRBV9 combines with J gene TRBJ2-3; 12 nucleotides align to TRBD2. The CDR3 has 16 residues. Trimming at V came to 3 bases and at J to 6 bases, leaving 8 bases not matched to a gene. Germline V gives CDR1 SGDLS, CDR2 YYNGEE. CDR3 bases: TGTGCCAGCAGCGCCCTAGCGGGAGGGCCGAGTGATACGCAGTATTTT. Translation: CASSALAGGPSDTQYF.

The chain has TRBV6-1 and TRBJ2-7; TRBD1 is a possible D gene (6 bases). The CDR3 is made up of 14 amino acids. Per germline, CDR1 MNHNS and CDR2 SASEGT. Trimming removed 5 bases at V and 3 bases at J, with 14 bases between. The CDR3, as DNA: TGTGCCAGCAGTTTAGACAGGAATGGCTACGAGCAGTACTTC. This codes for CASSLDRNGYEQYF.

The gene calls are TRBV5-1 and TRBJ2-7; D is possibly TRBD1 (5 bases). The CDR3 has 15 residues. V was pared by 0 bases and J by 6 bases, with 16 bases between. Germline values: CDR1 SGHRS, CDR2 YFSETQ. CDR3 sequence reads: CASSLVSGLLSEQYF. The CDR3 DNA follows: TGCGCCAGCAGCTTGGTGTCAGGGCTTCTGTCCGAGCAGTACTTC.

The chain uses TRBV28 and TRBJ2-3; D may be TRBD1 or TRBD2 (5 bases each). The V and J ends lost 4 bases and 0 bases respectively, with 11 bases between them. Germline lookup yields CDR1 MDHEN and CDR2 SYDVKM. The length of the CDR3 is 15 residues. Here the CDR3 reads CASSSWDVSTDTQYF. CDR3 bases: TGTGCCAGCAGTTCCTGGGACGTTAGCACAGATACGCAGTATTTT. Full variable domain (outside the CDR3, taken from reference TRBV28 and TRBJ2-3): DVKVTQSSRYLVKRTGEKVFLECVQDMDHENMFWYRQDPGLGLRLIYFSYDVKMKEKGDIPEGYSVSREKKERFSLILESASTNQTSMYLCASSSWDVSTDTQYFGPGTRLTVL.

This chain links TRBV4-1 with TRBJ2-1; 8 nucleotides match TRBD2. The CDR3 runs to 15 residues. Germline trimming cut 6 bases from V and 0 bases from J; bases unmatched to any gene: 4. Germline CDR1 and CDR2: MGHRA and YSYEKL. For the CDR3, the DNA is TGCGCCAGCAGTCAGCGGGAGAGCTCCTACAATGAGCAGTTCTTC. Translated, it gives CASSQRESSYNEQFF.

The genes are TRBV29-1 and TRBJ1-1; the match to TRBD1 covers 7 bases. The germline V gene has CDR1 SQVTM and CDR2 ANQGSEA. The CDR3 totals 13 residues. V lost 5 bases, J lost 3 bases, and 6 bases stayed unmatched. DNA for the CDR3: TGCAGCGTTAAACAGGGGATCGACACTGAAGCTTTCTTT. Protein: CSVKQGIDTEAFF. The entire variable domain, with the rest obtained from reference TRBV29-1 and TRBJ1-1, is as follows: SAVISQKPSRDICQRGTSLTIQCQVDSQVTMMFWYRQQPGQSLTLIATANQGSEATYESGFVIDKFPISRPNLTFSTLTVSNMSPEDSSIYLCSVKQGIDTEAFFGQGTRLTVV.

This clonotype has more than one count but fewer than ten. J is TRBJ2-1 and V is TRBV20-1; 11 bases match TRBD2. The CDR3 spans 15 residues. Trimming removed 6 bases from V and 4 bases from J; junction bases left unmatched: 8. CDR1 is DFQATT and CDR2 is SNEGSKA in the germline V gene (reference sequence). In nucleotides, the CDR3 is TGCAGTGCGGATACTAGCGGGAGTCTTTACAATGAGCAGTTCTTC. This encodes CSADTSGSLYNEQFF.

The rearrangement uses TRBV3-1 and TRBJ2-7, with 8 bases identical to TRBD2. Losses at the gene ends were 10 bases for V and 0 bases for J; bases not matched to a gene: 17. The length of the CDR3 is 17 residues. Germline assignment: CDR1 LGHDT and CDR2 YNNKEL (reference sequence). The CDR3 here is CATWVHTGGVDSYEQYF. The CDR3 DNA is TGTGCCACCTGGGTTCATACGGGGGGGGTGGACTCCTACGAGCAGTACTTC.

Ten or more counts support this clonotype. The chain recombines TRBV5-1 with TRBJ2-5; D ambiguous. CDR1 and CDR2 (germline): SGHRS, YFSETQ. The CDR3 totals 13 residues. The V end lost 0 bases, the J end lost 5 bases, and 8 bases lay between the germline ends. CDR3 protein: CASSLEQVETQYF. CDR3 in DNA: TGCGCCAGCAGCTTGGAGCAGGTGGAGACCCAGTACTTC.

Notes on this clonotype: A junction end diverges from the germline sequence, so it may reflect a read error. The V and J genes are TRBV20-1 and TRBJ2-1; 9 positions agree with TRBD2. The CDR3 has 16 residues. From germline, CDR1 is DFQATT and CDR2 SNEGSKA (reference sequence). The CDR3 reads CSAHDPAGGLHNGQFF. For the CDR3, the DNA is TGCAGTGCGCACGACCCAGCGGGAGGACTTCACAATGGGCAGTTCTTC.

Concerning this clonotype itself: At one boundary the junction diverges from the germline segment, which might be a read error. The V and J genes are TRBV5-1 and TRBJ1-1; D might be TRBD1 (6 bases). Per germline, CDR1 SGHRS and CDR2 YFSETQ. CDR3 length: 14 amino acids. For the CDR3, the DNA is TGCGCCAGCACCCCAGAGGGGGTTTGGACTGAAACTTTCTTT. Amino acid sequence: CASTPEGVWTETFF.

A note on this clonotype: The junction does not match germline at one end; this may be a read error. The chain uses TRBV5-1 and TRBJ2-1, with D unresolved. Germline CDR1 and CDR2: SGHRS and YFSETQ. The CDR3 contains 16 residues. The CDR3 protein is CTSSLAQLSSYNEQFF. CDR3 sequence (DNA): TGCACCAGCAGCTTGGCCCAATTGAGCTCCTACAATGAGCAGTTCTTC.

The gene calls are TRBV7-3 and TRBJ2-1; possibly TRBD1 for D (7 bases). In germline, CDR1 is SGHTA, CDR2 FQGTGA. This CDR3 spans 13 amino acids. Trimming took off 5 bases at V and 9 bases at J, with 14 bases between the two ends. CDR3 sequence reads: CASSRPGDSEQFF. CDR3 bases: TGTGCCAGCAGCCGACCGGGGGACAGTGAGCAGTTCTTC.

In this sample, this clonotype turned up a few times. This chain joins TRBV28 and TRBJ2-7, with 7 bases aligning to TRBD1. Germline V gene data show CDR1 as MDHEN and CDR2 as SYDVKM. This CDR3 region has 14 residues. The V gene end was trimmed by 8 bases and the J gene end by 7 bases; junction bases not matched to a gene: 14. The CDR3 bases are TGTGCCAGCTTAAGACAGGGTGCTACGTGGGAGCAGTACTTC. Residues: CASLRQGATWEQYF.

J is TRBJ1-4 and V is TRBV7-2, with 8 nucleotides matching TRBD1. Germline trimming cut 5 bases from V and 6 bases from J; bases unmatched to any gene: 5. Germline values: CDR1 SGHTA, CDR2 FQGNSA. This CDR3 region has 14 residues. The CDR3, as DNA: TGTGCCAGCAGCCGGGACAGGTGGGATGAAAAACTGTTTTTT. Protein sequence: CASSRDRWDEKLFF.

For this clonotype: This sequence may be a read error, since a much larger clone differs from it by one base. The rearrangement uses TRBV20-1 and TRBJ2-1; D might be TRBD2 (5 bases). This CDR3 has 14 amino acids. Germline V gives CDR1 DFQATT, CDR2 SNEGSKA (reference sequence). This CDR3 is CSTRGPDTNNEQFF. The CDR3 bases are TGCAGTACTAGAGGCCCAGATACCAACAATGAGCAGTTCTTC.

The rearrangement links TRBV7-9 to TRBJ1-2, with D maybe TRBD1 (5 bases). The CDR3 is made up of 16 amino acids. V was cut by 5 bases and J by 5 bases, with 21 bases left in between. Germline values: CDR1 SEHNR, CDR2 FQNEAQ (reference sequence). This chain's CDR3 is CASSPATLRDGYGYTF. The DNA of the CDR3 is TGTGCCAGCAGCCCGGCAACTCTCCGGGACGGATATGGCTACACCTTC.

The table lists this clonotype with a few counts. V and J are TRBV7-9 and TRBJ1-1; D is unclear. The CDR3 is made up of 13 amino acids. The germline V gene encodes CDR1 SEHNR and CDR2 FQNEAQ (reference sequence). The ends were cut back, 8 bases at V and 1 base at J, with 11 bases in the middle. This CDR3 is CASWMGENTEAFF. The CDR3, as DNA: TGTGCCAGCTGGATGGGAGAGAACACTGAAGCTTTCTTT.

The chain employs TRBV20-1 and TRBJ1-5, with TRBD1 identical over 9 bases. The germline V gene has CDR1 DFQATT and CDR2 SNEGSKA (reference sequence). Losses at the gene ends were 5 bases for V and 7 bases for J; bases not matched to a gene: 21. CDR3 length: 18 residues. The CDR3 loop is CSAPRTGTGKRSGQPQHF. CDR3 bases: TGCAGTGCTCCGCGTACCGGGACAGGGAAACGTAGTGGCCAGCCCCAGCATTTT.

A note on this clonotype: A read error may produce the germline difference seen at one junction end. This sequence joins TRBV29-1 and TRBJ2-7, with D hard to call. The CDR3 has 11 amino acids. Germline V CDR1 and CDR2: SQVTM, ANQGSEA. The CDR3 spells CSVESPYGQYF. CDR3 nucleotides: TGCAGCGTCGAATCCCCCTACGGGCAGTACTTC.